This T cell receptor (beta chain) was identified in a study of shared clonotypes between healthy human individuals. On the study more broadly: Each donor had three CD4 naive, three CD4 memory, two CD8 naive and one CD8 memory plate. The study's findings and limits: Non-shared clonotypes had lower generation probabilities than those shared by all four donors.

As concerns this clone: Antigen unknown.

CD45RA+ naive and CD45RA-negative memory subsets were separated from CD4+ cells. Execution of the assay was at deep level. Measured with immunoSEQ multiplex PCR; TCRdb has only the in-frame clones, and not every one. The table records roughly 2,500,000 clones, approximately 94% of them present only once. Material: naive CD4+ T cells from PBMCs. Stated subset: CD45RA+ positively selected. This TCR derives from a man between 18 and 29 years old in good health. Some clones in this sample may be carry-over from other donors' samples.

The CDR3: CASSPYRGGYSEAFF. The CDR3 DNA reads TGTGCCAGCAGCCCTTACAGGGGGGGATATTCTGAAGCTTTCTTT. This chain links TRBV7-9 with TRBJ1-1; TRBD1 matches at 8 bases. This CDR3 comprises 15 residues. Germline CDR1 and CDR2: SEHNR and FQNEAQ (reference sequence). V was clipped by 5 bases and J by 6 bases; unmatched bases: 11.